The clone carrying this TCR beta chain came up a few times. This specimen belongs to a study of T-cell reconstitution after alpha-beta-depleted transplantation in children. Molecular barcoding with unique molecular identifiers was used for the TCRbeta library. TCRdb processed the PCR reads anew with MiXCR; each CDR3 protein has one entry. The sample records 500,000 to 600,000 distinct CDR3 sequences, 15% to 20% being singletons. Trimming removed 6 bases from V and 7 bases from J; junction bases left unmatched: 10. The CDR3 covers 14 residues. The germline V gene has CDR1 DFQATT and CDR2 SNEGSKA (reference sequence).

Specimen: PBMCs from the stem cell graft donor, collected from the stem cell graft. This TCR derives from a human donor who donated a stem cell graft to a child with acute lymphoblastic leukemia. V is TRBV20-1 and J is TRBJ1-1, with 11 bases aligning to TRBD1. The CDR3 loop reads CSAKLGQGEFEAFF. The CDR3 DNA follows: TGCAGTGCCAAACTGGGACAGGGGGAATTTGAAGCTTTCTTT.